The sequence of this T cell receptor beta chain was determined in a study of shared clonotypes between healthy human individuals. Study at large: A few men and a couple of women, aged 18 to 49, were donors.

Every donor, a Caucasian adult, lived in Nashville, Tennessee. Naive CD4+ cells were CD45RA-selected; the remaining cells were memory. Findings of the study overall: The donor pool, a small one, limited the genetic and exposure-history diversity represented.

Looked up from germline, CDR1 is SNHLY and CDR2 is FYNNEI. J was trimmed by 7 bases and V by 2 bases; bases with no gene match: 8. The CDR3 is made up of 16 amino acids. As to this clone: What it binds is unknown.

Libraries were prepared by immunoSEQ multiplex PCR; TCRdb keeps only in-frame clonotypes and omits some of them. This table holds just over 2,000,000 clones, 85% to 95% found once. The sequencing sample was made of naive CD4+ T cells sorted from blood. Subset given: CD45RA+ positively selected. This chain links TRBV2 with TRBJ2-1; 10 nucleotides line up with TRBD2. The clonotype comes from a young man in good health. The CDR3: CASSELAGGMGNEQFF. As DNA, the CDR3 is TGTGCCAGCAGTGAATTAGCGGGAGGAATGGGTAATGAGCAGTTCTTC.